These T cell receptor beta chains were read from a single sample in a study of blood T cell repertoires in COVID-19. Libraries were prepared by immunoSEQ multiplex PCR; TCRdb keeps only in-frame clonotypes and omits some of them. The profile shows about 200,000 clones, 65% to 90% of them singletons. Sequences were obtained from PBMCs or T cells enriched from blood (not recorded which). The origin of the receptors is a woman between 25 and 40 years old who had been exposed to COVID-19. The CDR3 runs from the conserved cysteine through the conserved F or W. The D gene is left open where the match is weak. Expanded clones get a size class; other rows say once, few or many, or leave the size out.

v_call: TRBV7-8; d_call: TRBD1; j_call: TRBJ2-7; clone_size: few; cdr3_aa: CASSLSRQGAPYEQYF
v_call: TRBV9; d_call: TRBD1; j_call: TRBJ2-7; clone_size: .; cdr3_aa: CASGQGPSSYEQYF
v_call: TRBV28; d_call: TRBD1; j_call: TRBJ1-1; clone_size: .; cdr3_aa: CASSNGDRYNTEAFF
v_call: TRBV5-6; d_call: TRBD2; j_call: TRBJ2-1; clone_size: .; cdr3_aa: CASSILPLAGGPNEQFF
v_call: TRBV6-5; d_call: .; j_call: TRBJ1-1; clone_size: .; cdr3_aa: CASSYSGKMNTEAFF
v_call: TRBV5-1; d_call: .; j_call: TRBJ2-5; clone_size: .; cdr3_aa: CASTKEPGEETQYF
v_call: TRBV2; d_call: .; j_call: TRBJ1-2; clone_size: .; cdr3_aa: CARQTGLDYGYTF
v_call: TRBV30; d_call: .; j_call: TRBJ1-1; clone_size: .; cdr3_aa: CAWTGRGGRMNTEAFF
v_call: TRBV30; d_call: TRBD1; j_call: TRBJ1-5; clone_size: .; cdr3_aa: CAWSNRGNQPQHF
v_call: TRBV19; d_call: .; j_call: TRBJ1-2; clone_size: .; cdr3_aa: CASRDFLGGYTF
v_call: TRBV2; d_call: .; j_call: TRBJ2-5; clone_size: .; cdr3_aa: CASRGATGTPQETQYF
v_call: TRBV24-1; d_call: .; j_call: TRBJ1-1; clone_size: .; cdr3_aa: CATSAGSDTEAFF
v_call: TRBV5-3; d_call: .; j_call: TRBJ2-1; clone_size: .; cdr3_aa: CARSLLRAYRSYNEQFF
v_call: TRBV9; d_call: .; j_call: TRBJ1-6; clone_size: .; cdr3_aa: CASTGGGAYNSPLHF
v_call: TRBV6-1; d_call: TRBD1; j_call: TRBJ1-2; clone_size: .; cdr3_aa: CASRPPGQGVGYTF
v_call: TRBV6-5; d_call: .; j_call: TRBJ1-5; clone_size: once; cdr3_aa: CASTNWGDSNQPQHF
v_call: TRBV9; d_call: .; j_call: TRBJ2-5; clone_size: .; cdr3_aa: CASSGDRQGTQYF
v_call: TRBV2; d_call: .; j_call: TRBJ1-1; clone_size: .; cdr3_aa: CASSVQGWNTEAFF
v_call: TRBV18; d_call: .; j_call: TRBJ1-4; clone_size: once; cdr3_aa: CASSPRDSNEKLFF
v_call: TRBV29-1; d_call: TRBD1; j_call: TRBJ2-2; clone_size: .; cdr3_aa: CSAPRQGPNTGELFF
v_call: TRBV5-1; d_call: TRBD1; j_call: TRBJ1-1; clone_size: .; cdr3_aa: CASSPGTDDTEAFF
v_call: TRBV29-1; d_call: TRBD1; j_call: TRBJ2-7; clone_size: .; cdr3_aa: CSVGGVVDRDPLVYEQYF
v_call: TRBV5-1; d_call: TRBD1; j_call: TRBJ2-6; clone_size: .; cdr3_aa: CASSQKTGAGANVLTF
v_call: TRBV6-1; d_call: .; j_call: TRBJ1-6; clone_size: .; cdr3_aa: CASSEVRAGNVYNSPLHF
v_call: TRBV6-5; d_call: TRBD1; j_call: TRBJ2-1; clone_size: .; cdr3_aa: CASTSTGANEQFF
v_call: TRBV29-1; d_call: TRBD1; j_call: TRBJ1-2; clone_size: .; cdr3_aa: CSVALENLQGIGYTF
v_call: TRBV5-1; d_call: .; j_call: TRBJ1-2; clone_size: .; cdr3_aa: CASSLVAGGEGYTF
v_call: TRBV7-9; d_call: .; j_call: TRBJ1-6; clone_size: .; cdr3_aa: CASSLELADSPLHF
v_call: TRBV10-1; d_call: .; j_call: TRBJ1-1; clone_size: .; cdr3_aa: CASSEQPDTEAFF
v_call: TRBV11-2; d_call: .; j_call: TRBJ1-2; clone_size: .; cdr3_aa: CASRRPGSTEGYTF
v_call: TRBV10-3; d_call: TRBD1; j_call: TRBJ2-7; clone_size: .; cdr3_aa: CATEGQAYEQYF
v_call: TRBV5-1; d_call: .; j_call: TRBJ1-6; clone_size: .; cdr3_aa: CASSSRDSSSYNSPLHF
v_call: TRBV5-4; d_call: TRBD1; j_call: TRBJ1-2; clone_size: .; cdr3_aa: CASSLAIGQENYGYTF
v_call: TRBV5-1; d_call: .; j_call: TRBJ2-3; clone_size: .; cdr3_aa: CASSKEGGVGTDTQYF